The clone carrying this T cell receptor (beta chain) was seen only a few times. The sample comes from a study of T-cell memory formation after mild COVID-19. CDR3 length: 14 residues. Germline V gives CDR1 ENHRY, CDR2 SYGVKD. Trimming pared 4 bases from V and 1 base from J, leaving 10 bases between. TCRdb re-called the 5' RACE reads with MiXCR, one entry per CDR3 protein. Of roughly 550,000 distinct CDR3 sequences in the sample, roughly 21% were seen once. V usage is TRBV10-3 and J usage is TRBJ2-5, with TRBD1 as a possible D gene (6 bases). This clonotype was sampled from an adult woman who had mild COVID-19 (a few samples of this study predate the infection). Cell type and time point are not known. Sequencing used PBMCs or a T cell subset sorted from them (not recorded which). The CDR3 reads CAISGDRFQETQYF. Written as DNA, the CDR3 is TGTGCCATCAGTGGTGACAGGTTCCAAGAGACCCAGTACTTC.